Each of the 28 T cell receptor beta chains below was sequenced from the same sample in a study of identical twins. TCRdb used MiXCR to reprocess the 5' RACE reads, holding one entry per CDR3 protein. This sample yields some 270,000 distinct CDR3 sequences, of which 6.5% to 9.5% are seen a single time; less than 4% belongs to the top ten. The same specimen was also included in a second study, on yellow fever vaccine responses in identical twins.

What was sequenced was CD8+ T cells sorted from blood. The source of these receptors is a woman aged 18-29 years in good health.

In this sample, this clonotype turned up many times. The chain employs TRBV6-1 and TRBJ2-5; TRBD1 or TRBD2 may be the D gene (5 bases each). The V gene lost 10 bases and the J gene lost 5 bases, with 20 bases spanning the gap. The length of the CDR3 is 14 residues. Per germline, CDR1 MNHNS and CDR2 SASEGT. The CDR3 protein is CATLETGGGETQYF. The CDR3 DNA follows: TGTGCCACTCTTGAAACTGGGGGTGGTGAGACCCAGTACTTC.

This clonotype was found many times. The CDR3 here is CASSQRGGLSSYNEQFF. The CDR3 region has the DNA TGTGCCAGCAGCCAGCGCGGGGGGCTAAGCTCCTACAATGAGCAGTTCTTC. J is TRBJ2-1 and V is TRBV3-1; TRBD2 agrees at 8 bases. CDR1 is LGHDT and CDR2 is YNNKEL in the germline V gene (reference sequence). The J segment lost 0 bases and the V segment lost 3 bases, leaving 7 bases of the junction unmatched. The CDR3 has 17 amino acids.

This clonotype was found a few times. V gene TRBV5-1 combines with J gene TRBJ1-1, with 8 bases matching TRBD1. Germline-derived CDR1 and CDR2 are SGHRS and YFSETQ. J lost 5 bases, V lost 0 bases, and 3 bases had no gene match. This CDR3 has 14 amino acids. The CDR3 spells CASSLAQGETEAFF. In DNA form, the CDR3 reads TGCGCCAGCAGCTTGGCACAGGGGGAAACTGAAGCTTTCTTT.

This rearrangement joins TRBV20-1 to TRBJ2-7; 11 bases align to TRBD1. Germline-derived CDR1 and CDR2 are DFQATT and SNEGSKA (reference sequence). Losses at the gene ends were 6 bases for V and 5 bases for J; bases not matched to a gene: 6. This CDR3 is 13 amino acids long. The CDR3 reads CSARTGGRNEQYF. The DNA of the CDR3 is TGCAGTGCGCGGACAGGGGGCCGGAACGAGCAGTACTTC.

There are a few counts of this clonotype. V and J are TRBV29-1 and TRBJ2-1, with 9 bases lining up with TRBD1. CDR3 length: 18 amino acids. The junction had 20 bases not matched to a gene; V was cut back by 3 bases and J by 8 bases. Germline assignment: CDR1 SQVTM and CDR2 ANQGSEA. CDR3 protein: CSVEVWDRARSSSDEQFF. CDR3 bases: TGCAGCGTTGAGGTGTGGGACAGGGCACGGTCTAGCTCTGATGAGCAGTTCTTC.

Ten or more counts support this clonotype. The chain is built from TRBV5-1 and TRBJ2-5; no firm D call. Germline CDR1 SGHRS, CDR2 YFSETQ. The CDR3 spans 13 residues. The V gene lost 1 base and the J gene lost 5 bases, with 9 bases spanning the gap. The CDR3 sequence: CASSLFLEETQYF. The CDR3 DNA sequence: TGCGCCAGCAGCTTGTTTCTTGAGGAGACCCAGTACTTC.

This clonotype turned up a few times. This chain uses TRBV28 with TRBJ2-2; 7 bases are a match to TRBD1. CDR1 and CDR2 from the germline V gene are MDHEN and SYDVKM. This CDR3 spans 15 amino acids. V trimming: 3 bases; J trimming: 4 bases; junction bases outside the gene matches: 5. The CDR3: CASSLLGGLTGELFF. In DNA form, the CDR3 reads TGTGCCAGCAGTTTGTTAGGGGGCCTCACCGGGGAGCTGTTTTTT. The variable domain in full, with the rest retrieved from reference TRBV28 and TRBJ2-2, is DVKVTQSSRYLVKRTGEKVFLECVQDMDHENMFWYRQDPGLGLRLIYFSYDVKMKEKGDIPEGYSVSREKKERFSLILESASTNQTSMYLCASSLLGGLTGELFFGEGSRLTVL.

There are many counts of this clonotype. The CDR3 bases are TGTGCCAGCAAGGGGGGCTTCGAGCAGTACTTC. It specifies CASKGGFEQYF. The chain uses TRBV2 and TRBJ2-7; TRBD1 or TRBD2 may be the D gene (6 bases each). Germline assignment: CDR1 SNHLY and CDR2 FYNNEI. Deletions cut 7 bases from V and 6 bases from J, with 10 bases between. This CDR3 region has 11 residues.

This clonotype was recorded at least ten times. The rearrangement joins TRBV2 to TRBJ2-1; tentatively, D is TRBD2 (6 bases). The CDR3 sequence is 14 residues long. The germline V gene encodes CDR1 SNHLY and CDR2 FYNNEI. Trimming removed 8 bases from V and 2 bases from J, with 13 bases in between. CDR3: CASLGGGTYNEQFF. DNA of the CDR3: TGTGCCAGCCTTGGTGGAGGGACCTACAATGAGCAGTTCTTC.

The chain is built from TRBV15 and TRBJ1-1; D remains unclear. The CDR3 contains 15 residues. The germline gives CDR1 LNHNV, CDR2 YYDKDF (reference sequence). Trimming pared 0 bases from V and 0 bases from J, leaving 8 bases between. The CDR3 loop is CATSRDGQLNTEAFF. For the CDR3, the DNA is TGTGCCACCAGCAGAGATGGCCAACTGAACACTGAAGCTTTCTTT.

This clonotype was detected many times. This chain links TRBV12-3 or TRBV12-4 with TRBJ1-2; possible D gene TRBD1, 5 bases. The V gene lost 2 bases and the J gene lost 6 bases, with 10 bases spanning the gap. The CDR3 loop spans 13 amino acids. CDR3 sequence: CASSLTGGDGYTF. CDR3 DNA sequence: TGTGCCAGCAGTTTAACCGGGGGAGATGGCTACACCTTC.

This clonotype was found many times. The chain joins TRBV5-6 to TRBJ1-2; the match to TRBD1 covers 9 bases. The germline V gene encodes CDR1 SGHDT and CDR2 YYEEEE. Trimming at V came to 3 bases and at J to 3 bases, leaving 6 bases not matched to a gene. CDR3 length: 15 residues. The CDR3 loop is CASSWDRERDYGYTF. DNA of the CDR3: TGTGCCAGCAGCTGGGACAGGGAAAGGGACTATGGCTACACCTTC.

This chain uses TRBV7-9 with TRBJ1-2; no clear D. Germline V CDR1 and CDR2: SEHNR, FQNEAQ (reference sequence). The CDR3 loop spans 11 amino acids. V was trimmed by 5 bases and J by 4 bases, leaving 5 bases between them. The CDR3 here is CASSPFYGYTF. The CDR3, as DNA: TGTGCCAGCAGCCCCTTCTATGGCTACACCTTC.

The genes are TRBV20-1 and TRBJ2-7, with a tentative D call TRBD2 (5 bases). The CDR3 sequence is 15 residues long. Germline values: CDR1 DFQATT, CDR2 SNEGSKA (reference sequence). The V end was cut by 0 bases, the J end by 3 bases, with 15 bases between. CDR3 amino acids: CSARDLASSFYEQYF. The DNA of the CDR3 is TGCAGTGCTAGAGATTTGGCTAGCAGCTTCTACGAGCAGTACTTC.

The gene calls are TRBV7-9 and TRBJ2-6; D is uncertain. Looked up from germline, CDR1 is SEHNR and CDR2 is FQNEAQ (reference sequence). This CDR3 is 17 amino acids long. The V end was cut by 5 bases, the J end by 2 bases, with 16 bases between. The CDR3 nucleotides read TGTGCCAGCAGCGGCTGGGCAGAATCCACTGGGGCCAACGTCCTGACTTTC. Its protein is CASSGWAESTGANVLTF.

This clonotype was seen ten or more times. CDR3 region: CASSQERIGWTIYF. The CDR3, as DNA: TGCGCCAGCAGCCAAGAAAGAATCGGTTGGACCATATATTTT. The chain has TRBV4-3 and TRBJ1-3; D is uncertain. The CDR3 runs 14 residues. V lost 0 bases, J lost 10 bases, and 13 bases lay in between. Germline assignment: CDR1 LGHNA and CDR2 YSLEER.

There are a few counts of this clonotype. The chain links TRBV4-2 to TRBJ1-5; 10 bases line up with TRBD1. The CDR3 totals 17 residues. Unmatched junction bases numbered 4, after V lost 0 bases and J lost 2 bases. The V gene's germline CDR1 is LGHNA and CDR2 YNFKEQ. Written as DNA, the CDR3 is TGTGCCAGCAGCCAAGAGACAGGGGGCGGTGGCAATCAGCCCCAGCATTTT. Translated: CASSQETGGGGNQPQHF.

A few counts support this clonotype. The chain employs TRBV28 and TRBJ2-7, with TRBD1 matching over 7 bases. Germline V lookup: CDR1 MDHEN, CDR2 SYDVKM. The CDR3 covers 15 residues. V lost 4 bases to trimming and J lost 3 bases; unmatched junction nucleotides: 9. CDR3 in DNA: TGTGCCAGCAGTTCGATCCGGGACAGAGACTACGAGCAGTACTTC. Residues: CASSSIRDRDYEQYF.

At least ten counts were recorded for this clonotype. The chain couples TRBV4-1 to TRBJ2-2; tentative D call: TRBD1 (5 bases). From germline, CDR1 is MGHRA and CDR2 YSYEKL. Trimming removed 3 bases at V and 3 bases at J, with 11 bases between. The CDR3 is 15 residues long. The CDR3 reads CASSQATEYTGELFF. CDR3 in DNA: TGCGCCAGCAGCCAGGCGACAGAGTACACCGGGGAGCTGTTTTTT.

This clonotype was seen only a few times. This rearrangement joins TRBV27 to TRBJ2-5, with 14 bases matching TRBD2. The J segment lost 3 bases and the V segment lost 6 bases, leaving 0 bases of the junction unmatched. This CDR3 region has 14 residues. Germline V lookup: CDR1 MNHEY, CDR2 SMNVEV (reference sequence). The DNA for the CDR3 is TGTGCCAGCAGGGGACTAGCGGGAGAAGAGACCCAGTACTTC. Translated: CASRGLAGEETQYF.

CDR3 sequence reads: CASSQLNSYEQYF. CDR3 sequence (DNA): TGTGCCAGCAGCCAGCTGAACTCCTACGAGCAGTACTTC. V and J are TRBV14 and TRBJ2-7; D remains unclear. Trimming took off 3 bases at V and 0 bases at J, with 6 bases between the two ends. The CDR3 loop spans 13 amino acids. Germline CDR1 and CDR2: SGHDN and FVKESK.

This clonotype was found many times. This sequence joins TRBV9 and TRBJ1-1, with TRBD1 matching 7 bases. The V gene end was trimmed by 0 bases and the J gene end by 3 bases; junction bases not matched to a gene: 2. Germline lookup yields CDR1 SGDLS and CDR2 YYNGEE. The CDR3 consists of 14 residues. In DNA, the CDR3 is TGTGCCAGCAGCGTAGGGACAGGATACACTGAAGCTTTCTTT. Protein sequence: CASSVGTGYTEAFF.

The CDR3 DNA reads TGTGCCAGCAGTGTCACAGGTGGGGGCGCAGATACGCAGTATTTT. The encoded protein is CASSVTGGGADTQYF. The chain combines TRBV6-4 with TRBJ2-3, with D possibly TRBD1 on 6 matching bases. Trimming took 4 bases from V and 4 from J, leaving 15 bases between them. The CDR3 length is 15 residues. Germline CDR1 MRHNA, CDR2 SNTAGT.

This clonotype was counted between two and nine times. DNA for the CDR3: TGTGCCAGCAGTTACTCGTTGACGGACTACGAGCAGTACTTC. Its protein is CASSYSLTDYEQYF. V is TRBV6-2 or TRBV6-3 and J is TRBJ2-7; D is undetermined. Looked up from germline, CDR1 is MNHEY and CDR2 is SVGEGT. The CDR3 is 14 residues long. Trimming stripped 0 bases from V and 3 bases from J, with 9 bases between.

This clonotype was counted at least ten times. V is TRBV12-3 or TRBV12-4 and J is TRBJ2-3; TRBD2 matches at 10 bases. This CDR3 contains 15 residues. The V segment lost 7 bases and the J segment 4 bases; nucleotides outside the gene matches: 8. Here the CDR3 reads CASNSGTSDPDTQYF. CDR3 nucleotide sequence: TGTGCCAGCAACTCCGGGACTAGCGACCCAGATACGCAGTATTTT.

This clonotype was recorded a few times. This sequence joins TRBV27 and TRBJ1-5; D gene ambiguous. Germline V gives CDR1 MNHEY, CDR2 SMNVEV (reference sequence). V shed 3 bases and J shed 1 base, with 7 bases lying between them. The CDR3 runs to 14 residues. The DNA for the CDR3 is TGTGCCAGCAGTTTCTCGGGGAGCAATCAGCCCCAGCATTTT. Translating it yields CASSFSGSNQPQHF.

This clonotype was found a few times. The V gene is TRBV7-9, the J gene TRBJ2-1; weak D call: TRBD1 (5 bases). In germline, CDR1 is SEHNR, CDR2 FQNEAQ (reference sequence). V was clipped by 7 bases and J by 5 bases, with 9 bases between them. This CDR3 has 12 residues. CDR3 nucleotides: TGTGCCAGCATGGGGCCGAACAATGAGCAGTTCTTC. Translated: CASMGPNNEQFF. Variable domain in full (rest from reference TRBV7-9 and TRBJ2-1): DTGVSQNPRHKITKRGQNVTFRCDPISEHNRLYWYRQTLGQGPEFLTYFQNEAQLEKSRLLSDRFSAERPKGSFSTLEIQRTEQGDSAMYLCASMGPNNEQFFGPGTRLTVL.

The chain combines TRBV27 with TRBJ2-5, with D possibly being TRBD2 (5 bases). The CDR3 loop spans 14 amino acids. Trimming removed 2 bases from V and 7 bases from J, with 14 bases in between. Germline CDR1 MNHEY, CDR2 SMNVEV (reference sequence). This CDR3 reads CASSLPDTAGTQYF. CDR3 DNA sequence: TGTGCCAGCAGTTTACCAGACACCGCGGGGACCCAGTACTTC.